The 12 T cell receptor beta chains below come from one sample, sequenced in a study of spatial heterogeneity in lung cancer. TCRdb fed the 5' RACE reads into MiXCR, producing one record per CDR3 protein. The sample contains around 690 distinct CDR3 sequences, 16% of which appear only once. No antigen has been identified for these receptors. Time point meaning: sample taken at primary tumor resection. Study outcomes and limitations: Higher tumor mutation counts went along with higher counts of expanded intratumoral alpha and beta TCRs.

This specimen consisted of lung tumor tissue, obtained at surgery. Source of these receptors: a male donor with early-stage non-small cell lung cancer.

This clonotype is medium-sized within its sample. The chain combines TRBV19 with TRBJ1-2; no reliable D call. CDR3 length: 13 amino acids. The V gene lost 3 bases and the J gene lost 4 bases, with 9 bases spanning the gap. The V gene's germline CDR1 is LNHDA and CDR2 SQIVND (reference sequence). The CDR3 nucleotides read TGTGCCAGTAGTATCGTGACGGCCTATGGCTACACCTTC. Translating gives CASSIVTAYGYTF.

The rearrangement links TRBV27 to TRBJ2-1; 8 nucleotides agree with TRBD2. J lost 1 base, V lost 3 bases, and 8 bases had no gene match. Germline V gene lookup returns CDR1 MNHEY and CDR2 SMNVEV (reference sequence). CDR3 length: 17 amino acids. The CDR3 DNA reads TGTGCCAGCAGTTTCCTCGGGGCGGGGGGATCCTACAATGAGCAGTTCTTC. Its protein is CASSFLGAGGSYNEQFF.

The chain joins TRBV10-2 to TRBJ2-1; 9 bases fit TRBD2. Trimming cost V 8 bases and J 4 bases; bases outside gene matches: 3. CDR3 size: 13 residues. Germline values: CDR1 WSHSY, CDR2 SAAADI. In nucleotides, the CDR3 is TGCGCCAGCCGAGCGGGGGGTTACAATGAGCAGTTCTTC. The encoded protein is CASRAGGYNEQFF.

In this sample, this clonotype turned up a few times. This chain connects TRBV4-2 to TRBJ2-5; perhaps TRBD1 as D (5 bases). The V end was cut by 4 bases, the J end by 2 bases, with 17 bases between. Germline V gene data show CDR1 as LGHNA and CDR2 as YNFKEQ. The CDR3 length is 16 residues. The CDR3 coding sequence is TGTGCCAGCAGCCGCGGAGTTCAGACAGTACAAGAGACCCAGTACTTC. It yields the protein CASSRGVQTVQETQYF.

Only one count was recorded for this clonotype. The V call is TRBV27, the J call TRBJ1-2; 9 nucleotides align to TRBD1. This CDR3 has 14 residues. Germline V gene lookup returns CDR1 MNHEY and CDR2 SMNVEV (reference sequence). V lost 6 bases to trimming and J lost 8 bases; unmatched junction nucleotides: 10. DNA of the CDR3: TGTGCCAGCAGAATAGTACAGGGGGCGGGCGGCTACACCTTC. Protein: CASRIVQGAGGYTF.

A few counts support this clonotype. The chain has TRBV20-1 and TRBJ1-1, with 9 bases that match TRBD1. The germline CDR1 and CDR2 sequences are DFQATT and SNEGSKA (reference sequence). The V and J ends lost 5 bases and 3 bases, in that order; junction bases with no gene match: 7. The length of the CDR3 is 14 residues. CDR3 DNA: TGCAGTGCTGGGGACAGGGCAGGGGACACTGAAGCTTTCTTT. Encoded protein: CSAGDRAGDTEAFF.

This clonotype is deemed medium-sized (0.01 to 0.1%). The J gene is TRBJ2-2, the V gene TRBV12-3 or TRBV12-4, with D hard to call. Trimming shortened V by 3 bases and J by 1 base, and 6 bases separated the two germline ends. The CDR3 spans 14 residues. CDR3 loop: CASSFSVNTGELFF. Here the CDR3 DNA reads TGTGCCAGCAGTTTCTCAGTGAACACCGGGGAGCTGTTTTTT.

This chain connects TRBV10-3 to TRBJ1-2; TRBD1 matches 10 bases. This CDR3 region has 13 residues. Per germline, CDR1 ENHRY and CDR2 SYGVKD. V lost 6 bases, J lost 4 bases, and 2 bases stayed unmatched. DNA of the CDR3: TGTGCCATCAGCGGGGACAGGGGCTATGGCTACACCTTC. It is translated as CAISGDRGYGYTF.

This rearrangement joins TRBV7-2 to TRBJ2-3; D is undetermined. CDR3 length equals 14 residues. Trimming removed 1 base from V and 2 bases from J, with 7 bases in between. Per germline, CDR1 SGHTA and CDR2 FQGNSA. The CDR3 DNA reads TGTGCCAGCAGCTTAGGGGATACCACAGATACGCAGTATTTT. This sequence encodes CASSLGDTTDTQYF.

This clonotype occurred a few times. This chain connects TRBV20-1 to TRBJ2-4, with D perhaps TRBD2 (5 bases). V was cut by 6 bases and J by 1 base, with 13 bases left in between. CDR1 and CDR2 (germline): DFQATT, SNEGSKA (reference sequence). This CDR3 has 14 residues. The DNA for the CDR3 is TGCAGTGCGGAACATTGGAGGGCCAAAAACATTCAGTACTTC. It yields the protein CSAEHWRAKNIQYF.

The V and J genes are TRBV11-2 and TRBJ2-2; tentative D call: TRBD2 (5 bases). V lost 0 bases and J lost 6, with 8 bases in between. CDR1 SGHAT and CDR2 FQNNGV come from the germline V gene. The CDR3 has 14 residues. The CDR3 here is CASSLELEPGELFF. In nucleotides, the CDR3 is TGTGCCAGCAGCTTAGAACTAGAACCCGGGGAGCTGTTTTTT.

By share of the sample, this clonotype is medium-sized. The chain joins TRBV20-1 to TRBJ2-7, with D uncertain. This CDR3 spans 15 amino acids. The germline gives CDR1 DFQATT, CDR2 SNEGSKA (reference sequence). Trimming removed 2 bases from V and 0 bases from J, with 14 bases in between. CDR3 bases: TGCAGTGCTAGAAAAGGGCAGGCTGGCTCCTACGAGCAGTACTTC. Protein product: CSARKGQAGSYEQYF.